The 32 T cell receptor beta chains reported below all come from one sample, sequenced in a study of cytomegalovirus exposure and HLA in healthy donors. With 60 Vbeta and 13 Jbeta primers, the PCR was carried out. The data were produced by immunoSEQ multiplex PCR, yet TCRdb's version contains in-frame clones alone and is incomplete. The profile shows under 100,000 clones, 70% of them singletons. Sequencing input: PBMCs. The receptors were sampled from a woman aged 45-65 years in good health and CMV-seropositive.

This rearrangement joins TRBV6-1 to TRBJ2-3, with D hard to call. V was shortened by 4 bases and J by 2 bases, with 10 bases between the two germline ends. CDR3 length equals 14 residues. Per the germline V gene, CDR1 is MNHNS and CDR2 is SASEGT. The CDR3 nucleotides are TGTGCCAGCAGTGCGCAAGCAAACACAGATACGCAGTATTTT. Translated: CASSAQANTDTQYF.

The chain is built from TRBV4-1 and TRBJ2-7; D remains unclear. V was cut by 2 bases and J by 1 base, with 9 bases left in between. Germline V CDR1 and CDR2: MGHRA, YSYEKL. CDR3 size: 14 residues. CDR3 coding DNA: TGCGCCAGCAGCCAATTCTACAGTTCCTACGAGCAGTACTTC. This codes for CASSQFYSSYEQYF.

V is TRBV4-1 and J is TRBJ1-2, with D perhaps matching TRBD1 (5 bases). Germline-derived CDR1 and CDR2 are MGHRA and YSYEKL. The CDR3 extends over 14 amino acids. V was trimmed by 1 base and J by 8 bases, leaving 14 bases between them. The CDR3 here is CASSQVGQGGGYTF. The CDR3 coding sequence is TGCGCCAGCAGCCAAGTAGGCCAGGGAGGAGGCTACACCTTC.

This clone was counted only a few times. The chain has TRBV30 and TRBJ1-5; TRBD1 matches 8 bases. The CDR3 is 13 amino acids. In germline, CDR1 is GTSNPN, CDR2 SVGIG (reference sequence). V lost 2 bases to trimming and J lost 5 bases; unmatched junction nucleotides: 2. This chain's CDR3 is CAWSPGGDQPQHF. Here the CDR3 DNA reads TGTGCCTGGAGTCCAGGGGGCGATCAGCCCCAGCATTTT. Full variable domain (remainder filled in from reference TRBV30 and TRBJ1-5): SQTIHQWPATLVQPVGSPLSLECTVEGTSNPNLYWYRQAAGRGLQLLFYSVGIGQISSEVPQNLSASRPQDRQFILSSKKLLLSDSGFYLCAWSPGGDQPQHFGDGTRLSIL.

The chain combines TRBV27 with TRBJ2-6; a possible D gene is TRBD1 (6 bases). Trimming pared 5 bases from V and 0 bases from J, leaving 11 bases between. This CDR3 is built from 16 residues. CDR1 and CDR2 from the germline V gene are MNHEY and SMNVEV (reference sequence). The CDR3 loop reads CASSRDRTSGANVLTF. DNA of the CDR3: TGTGCCAGCAGTCGAGACAGGACCTCTGGGGCCAACGTCCTGACTTTC.

V usage is TRBV30 and J usage is TRBJ1-2; 8 bases line up with TRBD1. J gave up 4 bases and V 4 bases, and 11 bases lay outside the gene matches. Germline lookup yields CDR1 GTSNPN and CDR2 SVGIG (reference sequence). There are 15 residues in the CDR3. CDR3 in amino acids: CAWKWQGAWGYGYTF. The CDR3 DNA reads as TGTGCCTGGAAATGGCAGGGGGCTTGGGGCTATGGCTACACCTTC.

Here the CDR3 reads CSPGVGNTQYF. DNA for the CDR3: TGCAGCCCCGGGGTCGGGAATACGCAGTATTTT. The chain joins TRBV29-1 to TRBJ2-3; perhaps TRBD2 as D (5 bases). Germline V gene sequence: CDR1 SQVTM, CDR2 ANQGSEA. V was cut by 8 bases and J by 7 bases, with 13 bases left in between. The CDR3 loop spans 11 amino acids.

The rearrangement uses TRBV27 and TRBJ1-1, with TRBD1 as a possible D gene (5 bases). Per the germline V gene, CDR1 is MNHEY and CDR2 is SMNVEV (reference sequence). The CDR3 sequence is 13 residues long. V gave up 6 bases and J gave up 1 base, with 9 bases separating them. This CDR3 reads CASSPGGNTEAFF. DNA of the CDR3: TGTGCCAGCAGCCCCGGGGGGAACACTGAAGCTTTCTTT.

This clone was picked up a small number of times. In DNA, the CDR3 is TGTGCCATCAGCCCGACCGGACAGCAGCCCCAGCATTTT. Amino acid sequence: CAISPTGQQPQHF. The chain uses TRBV10-3 and TRBJ1-5; D might be TRBD1 (6 bases). The CDR3 is 13 amino acids. V was shortened by 6 bases and J by 7 bases, with 13 bases between the two germline ends. The germline V gene encodes CDR1 ENHRY and CDR2 SYGVKD.

The V gene is TRBV5-1, the J gene TRBJ2-5; TRBD2 agrees at 13 bases. The germline CDR1 and CDR2 sequences are SGHRS and YFSETQ. This CDR3 is built from 18 residues. The V and J ends lost 5 bases and 1 base, in that order; junction bases with no gene match: 11. The CDR3 DNA sequence: TGCGCCAGCAGTCGAGGGACTAGCGGGATTTTCGGCCAAGAGACCCAGTACTTC. Translation gives CASSRGTSGIFGQETQYF. The full variable domain, completed using reference TRBV5-1 and TRBJ2-5, is KAGVTQTPRYLIKTRGQQVTLSCSPISGHRSVSWYQQTPGQGLQFLFEYFSETQRNKGNFPGRFSGRQFSNSRSEMNVSTLELGDSALYLCASSRGTSGIFGQETQYFGPGTRLLVL.

This chain joins TRBV30 and TRBJ2-1; TRBD1 is a possible D gene (5 bases). This CDR3 spans 15 amino acids. Germline lookup yields CDR1 GTSNPN and CDR2 SVGIG (reference sequence). V gave up 4 bases and J gave up 0 bases, with 13 bases separating them. In nucleotides, the CDR3 is TGTGCCTGGATTTTGGACACCTCCTCCTACAATGAGCAGTTCTTC. Translation gives CAWILDTSSYNEQFF.

V is TRBV5-1 and J is TRBJ1-1; weak D call: TRBD1 (6 bases). CDR1 is SGHRS and CDR2 is YFSETQ in the germline V gene. V was shortened by 3 bases and J by 1 base, with 10 bases between the two germline ends. The CDR3 spans 14 residues. CDR3 nucleotides: TGCGCCAGCAGCTCCATACAGGGGAACACTGAAGCTTTCTTT. Residues: CASSSIQGNTEAFF.

The CDR3 is CASSGAGNEQFF. DNA for the CDR3: TGTGCCAGCAGCGGAGCGGGAAATGAGCAGTTCTTC. This chain connects TRBV7-3 to TRBJ2-1; 7 nucleotides line up with TRBD2. This CDR3 spans 12 amino acids. Per the germline V gene, CDR1 is SGHTA and CDR2 is FQGTGA. Unmatched junction bases numbered 2, after V lost 5 bases and J lost 7 bases.

This rearrangement joins TRBV6-1 to TRBJ1-5; 11 bases map to TRBD1. This CDR3 comprises 13 residues. V dropped 6 bases and J dropped 6; count of bases not matched to a gene: 1. Germline V gene lookup returns CDR1 MNHNS and CDR2 SASEGT. Here the CDR3 reads CASRDRGLQPQHF. The CDR3 bases are TGTGCCAGCAGGGACAGGGGGCTTCAGCCCCAGCATTTT.

This clone has a single count. The chain's CDR3 is CASSFQRTMYQETQYF. The CDR3 bases are TGTGCCAGCAGCTTCCAGCGGACTATGTACCAAGAGACCCAGTACTTC. V usage is TRBV11-2 and J usage is TRBJ2-5; a weak D match, TRBD2 (6 bases). Deletions cut 3 bases from V and 0 bases from J, with 14 bases between. The germline V gene encodes CDR1 SGHAT and CDR2 FQNNGV. The CDR3 consists of 16 residues.

The chain employs TRBV28 and TRBJ2-7; 12 nucleotides agree with TRBD2. The germline gives CDR1 MDHEN, CDR2 SYDVKM. V trimming: 6 bases; J trimming: 1 base; junction bases outside the gene matches: 4. The CDR3 contains 15 residues. CDR3 DNA: TGTGCCAGCAGGCTAGCGGGAGGGGTTTCCTACGAGCAGTACTTC. Translation: CASRLAGGVSYEQYF. The entire variable domain, with the rest obtained from reference TRBV28 and TRBJ2-7, is as follows: DVKVTQSSRYLVKRTGEKVFLECVQDMDHENMFWYRQDPGLGLRLIYFSYDVKMKEKGDIPEGYSVSREKKERFSLILESASTNQTSMYLCASRLAGGVSYEQYFGPGTRLTVT.

The rearrangement joins TRBV19 to TRBJ2-2, with a tentative D call TRBD1 (5 bases). Trimming stripped 5 bases from V and 1 base from J, with 5 bases between. There are 13 residues in the CDR3. Per the germline V gene, CDR1 is LNHDA and CDR2 is SQIVND (reference sequence). The CDR3 DNA follows: TGTGCCAGTAGTCAGGGGAACACCGGGGAGCTGTTTTTT. Protein: CASSQGNTGELFF.

The V gene is TRBV5-4, the J gene TRBJ2-5, with a weak D call TRBD2 (6 bases). Trimming removed 2 bases from V and 4 bases from J, with 18 bases in between. CDR3 length equals 16 residues. Germline CDR1 SGHNT, CDR2 YYREEE (reference sequence). The CDR3 loop reads CASSFFRGRTGETQYF. In DNA form, the CDR3 reads TGTGCCAGCAGCTTTTTCCGGGGGAGGACGGGAGAGACCCAGTACTTC.

V usage is TRBV27 and J usage is TRBJ2-7, with D perhaps TRBD1 (5 bases). Per germline, CDR1 MNHEY and CDR2 SMNVEV (reference sequence). V gave up 3 bases and J gave up 3 bases, with 12 bases separating them. This CDR3 has 14 residues. Written as DNA, the CDR3 is TGTGCCAGCAGTTTCAGCGACAGTTACTACGAGCAGTACTTC. Protein sequence: CASSFSDSYYEQYF.

This CDR3 reads CASSPVYEQYF. The CDR3 region has the DNA TGTGCCAGCAGCCCAGTCTACGAGCAGTACTTC. The rearrangement links TRBV11-2 to TRBJ2-7; no clear D. V was cut by 5 bases and J by 3 bases, with 5 bases left in between. Per germline, CDR1 SGHAT and CDR2 FQNNGV. This CDR3 has 11 amino acids.

V usage is TRBV5-6 and J usage is TRBJ2-3, with TRBD2 identical over 10 bases. V dropped 4 bases and J dropped 1; count of bases not matched to a gene: 6. The CDR3 extends over 16 amino acids. Germline V gene sequence: CDR1 SGHDT, CDR2 YYEEEE. CDR3 sequence (DNA): TGTGCCAGCAGCATCGCCGGGACTAGCGGCACAGATACGCAGTATTTT. This encodes CASSIAGTSGTDTQYF.

The rearrangement uses TRBV18 and TRBJ2-7; TRBD2 agrees at 14 bases. This CDR3 spans 15 amino acids. CDR1 is KGHSH and CDR2 is LQKENI in the germline V gene. The ends lost 4 bases at V and 5 bases at J; junction bases unmatched: 4. CDR3 loop: CASSLGLAGGHEQYF. The CDR3 nucleotides are TGTGCCAGCTCACTAGGACTAGCGGGGGGTCACGAGCAGTACTTC.

The chain joins TRBV28 to TRBJ2-7, with D uncertain. The V and J ends lost 7 bases and 3 bases respectively, with 16 bases between them. Germline V gives CDR1 MDHEN, CDR2 SYDVKM. This CDR3 is built from 14 residues. The CDR3 spells CASIRSRLVYEQYF. CDR3 bases: TGTGCCAGCATCCGAAGCCGCTTGGTCTACGAGCAGTACTTC.

The V gene is TRBV28, the J gene TRBJ1-1, with D possibly being TRBD1 (6 bases). Germline lookup yields CDR1 MDHEN and CDR2 SYDVKM. CDR3 length: 13 residues. V lost 6 bases and J lost 4, with 12 bases in between. The CDR3: CASREDRSTEAFF. CDR3 sequence (DNA): TGTGCCAGCAGAGAAGACAGGAGCACTGAAGCTTTCTTT.

For this clone: At one end, the junction sequence differs from germline, possibly due to a read error. V gene TRBV5-1 combines with J gene TRBJ2-5; D is unclear. Per germline, CDR1 SGHRS and CDR2 YFSETQ. The CDR3 consists of 15 residues. The CDR3 loop reads CASGFGSVPQETQYF. Written as DNA, the CDR3 is TGCGCCAGCGGCTTTGGCAGCGTACCTCAAGAGACCCAGTACTTC.

The genes are TRBV28 and TRBJ1-2; D may be TRBD1 (6 bases). Trimming shortened V by 4 bases and J by 3 bases, and 24 bases separated the two germline ends. CDR3 length equals 18 residues. CDR1 and CDR2 from the germline V gene are MDHEN and SYDVKM. The CDR3, as DNA: TGTGCCAGCAGTTCCTCAAGGGCGGGGGCAAGATTCGACTATGGCTACACCTTC. It translates to CASSSSRAGARFDYGYTF.

This clone has only a few counts. The V and J genes are TRBV11-2 and TRBJ2-1, with 7 bases that match TRBD1. V was clipped by 2 bases and J by 6 bases; unmatched bases: 1. In germline, CDR1 is SGHAT, CDR2 FQNNGV. The CDR3 spans 13 residues. Here the CDR3 DNA reads TGTGCCAGCAGCTTATACAGGGGCAATGAGCAGTTCTTC. This gives the protein CASSLYRGNEQFF.

The J gene is TRBJ2-2, the V gene TRBV11-1; TRBD1 aligns across 9 bases. The CDR3 length is 14 residues. The germline CDR1 and CDR2 sequences are SGHAT and FQDESV (reference sequence). The V and J ends lost 4 bases and 6 bases, in that order; junction bases with no gene match: 3. CDR3 sequence (DNA): TGTGCCAGCAGCTACGACAGGGGGGCCGGGGAGCTGTTTTTT. It codes for CASSYDRGAGELFF.

Concerning this clone itself: One end of the junction varies from germline; a read error may be responsible. The chain recombines TRBV7-9 with TRBJ2-7, with 8 bases fitting TRBD2. The length of the CDR3 is 14 residues. Germline-derived CDR1 and CDR2 are SEHNR and FQNEAQ (reference sequence). CDR3 amino acids: CASSIAGSSYEQYF. CDR3 in DNA: TGTGCCAGCAGCATAGCGGGGAGCTCCTACGAGCAGTACTTC.

The chain is built from TRBV15 and TRBJ1-4; D remains ambiguous. CDR1 is LNHNV and CDR2 is YYDKDF in the germline V gene (reference sequence). Trimming shortened V by 8 bases and J by 0 bases, and 7 bases separated the two germline ends. This CDR3 comprises 13 residues. The CDR3 is CATRAATNEKLFF. CDR3 DNA sequence: TGTGCCACCCGCGCCGCAACTAATGAAAAACTGTTTTTT.

With regard to this clone: The junction departs from the called germline gene at one end, perhaps through a read error. Other DNA sequences in this specimen translate into the identical CDR3. As DNA, the CDR3 is TGTGCCAGCAGCTTATCAGGTGTCACTGAAGCCTTCTTT. Protein sequence: CASSLSGVTEAFF. The chain joins TRBV7-3 to TRBJ1-1; D remains unclear. Germline CDR1 and CDR2: SGHTA and FQGTGA. The CDR3 runs 13 residues.

This chain uses TRBV6-6 with TRBJ2-5; the match to TRBD2 covers 10 bases. Germline V gives CDR1 MNHNY, CDR2 SVGAGI (reference sequence). This CDR3 has 15 amino acids. With 7 bases clipped from V and 4 bases from J, the junction kept 9 bases outside the gene matches. The CDR3 sequence is CASTLAGDLGETQYF. CDR3 DNA sequence: TGTGCCAGCACCCTAGCGGGAGACCTGGGAGAGACCCAGTACTTC.